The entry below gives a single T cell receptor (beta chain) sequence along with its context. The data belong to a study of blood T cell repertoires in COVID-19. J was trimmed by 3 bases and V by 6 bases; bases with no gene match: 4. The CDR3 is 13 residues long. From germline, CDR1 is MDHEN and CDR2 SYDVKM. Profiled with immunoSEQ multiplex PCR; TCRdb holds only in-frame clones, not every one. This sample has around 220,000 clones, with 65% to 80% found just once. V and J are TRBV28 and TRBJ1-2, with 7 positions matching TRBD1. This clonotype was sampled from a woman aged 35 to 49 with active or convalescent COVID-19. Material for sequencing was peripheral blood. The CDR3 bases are TGTGCCAGCAGCAGACAGGGTTACTATGGCTACACCTTC. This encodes CASSRQGYYGYTF.